Listed here is a single TCR beta chain. Its antigen remains unidentified. No much larger clone is present one base from it, and per-base qualities are unavailable. The sample originates from a study of T cells in localized non-small cell lung cancer (dated by TCRdb to the early 2020s). About the investigation overall: T cell repertoires of 200 to 250 early-stage NSCLC patients were analyzed, with tumors being compared against uninvolved tumor-adjacent lungs. The cohort was made up of around 250 treatment-naive NSCLC patients whose localized lung tumors had been resected. The mean age of the NSCLC patients was about 62 years, with 120 to 150 men and nearly 110 women.

Study-wide findings and limitations: Because of the exploratory design, TCR variables were selected using unadjusted p-values without false-discovery rate correction. Higher blood T cell density associated with longer overall survival, while higher adjacent-lung clonality associated with shorter survival. Because multi-region tumor sequencing was not performed, intratumor heterogeneity could not be ruled out. Of the top 100 tumor clones, a median of roughly 53 were detected in paired uninvolved adjacent lung; 28 were also among that lung's top 100. Uninvolved tumor-adjacent lung showed the highest T cell clonality, higher than tumor, which suggests more focused antigenic responses in the uninvolved tumor-adjacent lung.

Trimming takes 2 bases from V and 2 bases from J, and the germline ends sit 10 bases apart. The germline V gene supplies CDR1 MNHEY and CDR2 SVGAGI. The cysteine opens and the phenylalanine closes a CDR3 of 14 amino acids. Kept here is only the CDR3 DNA, which spans 42 bases and is read in frame from base 1. At diagnosis, tumor, uninvolved tumor-adjacent lung and peripheral blood were collected and then preserved as a mix of FFPE and fresh-frozen material. For TCR repertoire profiling, the blood samples were analyzed as peripheral blood mononuclear cells. TCR beta CDR3 regions were sequenced from DNA using the immunoSEQ Assay. The paper's data handling went like this. To compute T cell density, TCR beta template counts were normalized to usable DNA, which was estimated by amplifying housekeeping genes. Richness was estimated with the preseqR package, extrapolating to 400,000 templates for PBMC samples and 120,000 templates for tissue samples. Clonality was taken to be one minus Pielou's evenness. Tissue-enriched TCRs were identified by differential abundance testing using productive amino-acid clonotypes, minimum total count 5 and alpha 0.1. The Jaccard Index and the Morisita Overlap Index were used to measure how much the repertoires overlapped between compartments. GLIPH grouped TCR beta CDR3s together with public tetramer-defined viral CDR3s, and a viral motif had to include at least three viral sequences and show V-gene enrichment. This immuneACCESS table, as held by TCRdb, lists in-frame sequences with V and J called but not all clones. Of the missing ones, under half trace to an unresolved V gene in checked studies; the others have no known cause. D and trimming come from the DNA, and the V and J calls and clone size come from that table. Counted in this sample were 50,000 to 60,000 clones; 80% of them appeared once. About 4.5% of the sample lies in the top ten.

This specimen was PBMCs, taken before any cancer treatment. The V gene is TRBV6-5 and the J gene is TRBJ2-7, with a tentative D gene TRBD1 over 5 matching bases. This receptor was taken from a woman between 35 and 75 years old with stage II lung adenocarcinoma. The DNA is TGTGCCAGCAGTTACGGGGCAGAAGCCTACGAGCAGTACTTC. It is translated as CASSYGAEAYEQYF.